This TCR beta chain was sequenced during a study of T-cell memory formation after mild COVID-19. Study overall: Largely, TCR clusters stayed within a single donor. Overall study results and limits: CD4/CD8 balance characterized clones contracting day 15 to 85, and CD4+ skew characterized later expanders. Shrinking CD4+ clones resided mostly in CM and EM, and CD8+ ones in EMRA.

The germline CDR1 and CDR2 sequences are LGHDT and YNNKEL (reference sequence). This CDR3 is 12 amino acids long. There are many counts of this clonotype. What it binds is not known. Germline is not matched at one junction end, which may reflect a read error. The 5'RACE method, run with constant-segment primers, produced TCR alpha and TCR beta cDNA libraries (carrying sample barcodes and UMIs). Using its own MiXCR run on the 5' RACE reads, TCRdb lists one record per CDR3 protein. The data show 25,000 to 35,000 distinct CDR3 sequences, about 12% seen once. The source is an adult woman who had mild COVID-19 (a few samples of this study predate the infection). Cell type and time point are not known. This sequence joins TRBV3-1 and TRBJ2-7; 9 positions agree with TRBD1. Sequencing was performed on PBMCs or a T cell subset sorted from them (not recorded which). Here the CDR3 reads CASSLRDRATKF. The CDR3 nucleotides are TGTGCCAGCAGCCTCAGGGACAGGGCAACTAAATTC.